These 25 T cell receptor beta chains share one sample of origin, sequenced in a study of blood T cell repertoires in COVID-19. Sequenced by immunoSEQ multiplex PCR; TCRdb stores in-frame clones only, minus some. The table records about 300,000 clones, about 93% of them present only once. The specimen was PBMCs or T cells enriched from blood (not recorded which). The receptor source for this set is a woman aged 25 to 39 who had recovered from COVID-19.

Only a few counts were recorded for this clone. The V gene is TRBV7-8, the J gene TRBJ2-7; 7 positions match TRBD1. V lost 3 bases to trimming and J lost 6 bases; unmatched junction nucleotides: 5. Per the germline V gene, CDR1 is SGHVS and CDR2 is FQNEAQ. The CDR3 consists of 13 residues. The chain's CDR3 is CASSFTQGVEQYF. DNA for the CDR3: TGTGCCAGCAGCTTCACCCAGGGGGTCGAGCAGTACTTC.

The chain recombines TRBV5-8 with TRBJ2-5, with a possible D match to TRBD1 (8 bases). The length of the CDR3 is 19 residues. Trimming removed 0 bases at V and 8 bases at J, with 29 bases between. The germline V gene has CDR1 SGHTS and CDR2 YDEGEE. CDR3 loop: CASSLEGQGGRLAAATQYF. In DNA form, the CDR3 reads TGTGCCAGCAGCTTGGAAGGACAGGGAGGGCGACTAGCCGCAGCAACCCAGTACTTC.

CDR3 nucleotides: TGTGCCAGCAGTGAAATGGCAGGGGAACAAGAGACCCAGTACTTC. It codes for CASSEMAGEQETQYF. V and J are TRBV6-1 and TRBJ2-5, with D possibly matching TRBD1 (6 bases). Trimming pared 2 bases from V and 2 bases from J, leaving 12 bases between. CDR1 is MNHNS and CDR2 is SASEGT in the germline V gene. This CDR3 has 15 amino acids.

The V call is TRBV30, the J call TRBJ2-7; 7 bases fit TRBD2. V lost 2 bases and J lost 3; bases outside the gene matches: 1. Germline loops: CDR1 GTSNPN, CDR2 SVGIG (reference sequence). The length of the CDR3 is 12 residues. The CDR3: CAWSKRDYEQYF. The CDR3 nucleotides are TGTGCCTGGAGTAAGCGGGACTACGAGCAGTACTTC.

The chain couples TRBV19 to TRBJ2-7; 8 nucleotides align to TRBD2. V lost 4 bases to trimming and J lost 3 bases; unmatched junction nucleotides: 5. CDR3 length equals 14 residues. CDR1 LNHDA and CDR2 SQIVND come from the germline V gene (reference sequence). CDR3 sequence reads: CASSKVAGNYEQYF. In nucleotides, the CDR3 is TGTGCCAGTAGTAAGGTAGCGGGAAACTACGAGCAGTACTTC.

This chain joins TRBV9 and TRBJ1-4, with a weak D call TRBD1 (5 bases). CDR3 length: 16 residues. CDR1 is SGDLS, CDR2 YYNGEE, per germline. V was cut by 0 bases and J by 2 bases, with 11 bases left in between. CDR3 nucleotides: TGTGCCAGCAGCGTAGGCATCGCAGGGACTAATGAAAAACTGTTTTTT. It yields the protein CASSVGIAGTNEKLFF.

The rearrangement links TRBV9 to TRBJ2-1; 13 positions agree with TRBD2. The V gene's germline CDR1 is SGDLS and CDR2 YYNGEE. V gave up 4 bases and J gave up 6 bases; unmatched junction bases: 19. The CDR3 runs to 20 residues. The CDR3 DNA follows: TGTGCCAGCAGCCCCCCCGTAGGGACTAGCGGGACGGGAAAAGCCAATGAGCAGTTCTTC. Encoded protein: CASSPPVGTSGTGKANEQFF.

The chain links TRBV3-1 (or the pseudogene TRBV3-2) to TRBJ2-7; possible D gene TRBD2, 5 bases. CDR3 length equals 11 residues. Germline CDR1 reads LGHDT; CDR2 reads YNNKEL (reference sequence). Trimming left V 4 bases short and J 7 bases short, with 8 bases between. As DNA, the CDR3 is TGTGCCAGCAGCCGCCGAGGGGAGCAGTACTTC. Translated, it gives CASSRRGEQYF.

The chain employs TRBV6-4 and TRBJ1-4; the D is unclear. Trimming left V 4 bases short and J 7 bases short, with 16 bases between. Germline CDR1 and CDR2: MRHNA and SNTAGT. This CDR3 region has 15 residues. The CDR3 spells CASSAPIRLSEKLFF. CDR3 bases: TGTGCCAGCAGTGCCCCGATCAGGTTGAGTGAAAAACTGTTTTTT.

As DNA, the CDR3 is TGCGCCAGCAGCCAAGGGAGGGCTGAAGATACGCAGTATTTT. Translated, it gives CASSQGRAEDTQYF. The chain uses TRBV4-3 and TRBJ2-3, with D possibly being TRBD2 (6 bases). From germline, CDR1 is LGHNA and CDR2 YSLEER. V dropped 1 base and J dropped 5 bases, with 10 bases sitting between them. The CDR3 is 14 residues long.

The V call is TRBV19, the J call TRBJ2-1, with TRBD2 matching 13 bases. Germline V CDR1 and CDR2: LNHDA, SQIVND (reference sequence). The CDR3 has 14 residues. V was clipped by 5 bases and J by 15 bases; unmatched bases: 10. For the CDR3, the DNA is TGTGCCAGTAGTTCAAGGACTAGCGGGAGCATTCCGTTCTTC. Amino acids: CASSSRTSGSIPFF.

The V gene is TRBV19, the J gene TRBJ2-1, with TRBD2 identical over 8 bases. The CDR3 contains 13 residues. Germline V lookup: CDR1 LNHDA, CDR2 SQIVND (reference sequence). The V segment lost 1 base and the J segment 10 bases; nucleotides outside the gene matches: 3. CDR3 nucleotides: TGTGCCAGTAGTATAGGGCCTAGCGGGGAGCAGTTCTTC. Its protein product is CASSIGPSGEQFF.

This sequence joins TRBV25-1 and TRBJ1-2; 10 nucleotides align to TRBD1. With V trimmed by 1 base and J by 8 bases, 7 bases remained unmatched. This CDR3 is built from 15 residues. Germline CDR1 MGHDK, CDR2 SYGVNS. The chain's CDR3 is CASSESEDRGKGYTF. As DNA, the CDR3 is TGTGCCAGCAGTGAATCAGAGGACAGGGGGAAAGGCTACACCTTC.

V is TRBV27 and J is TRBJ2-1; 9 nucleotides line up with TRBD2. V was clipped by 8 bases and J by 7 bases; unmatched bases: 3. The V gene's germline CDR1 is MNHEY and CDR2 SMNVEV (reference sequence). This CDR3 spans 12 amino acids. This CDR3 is CASRAGGNEQFF. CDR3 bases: TGTGCCAGCCGAGCGGGAGGTAATGAGCAGTTCTTC.

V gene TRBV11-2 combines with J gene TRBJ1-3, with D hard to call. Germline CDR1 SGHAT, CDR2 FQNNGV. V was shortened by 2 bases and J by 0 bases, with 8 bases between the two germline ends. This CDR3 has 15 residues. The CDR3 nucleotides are TGTGCCAGCAGCTTAACTTCCTCCTCTGGAAACACCATATATTTT. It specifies CASSLTSSSGNTIYF.

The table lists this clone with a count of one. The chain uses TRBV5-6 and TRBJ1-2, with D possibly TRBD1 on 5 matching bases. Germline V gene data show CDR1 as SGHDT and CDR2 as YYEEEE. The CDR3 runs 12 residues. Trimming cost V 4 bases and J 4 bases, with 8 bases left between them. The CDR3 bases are TGTGCCAGCAGCGGGGCTCTCTATGGCTACACCTTC. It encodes CASSGALYGYTF.

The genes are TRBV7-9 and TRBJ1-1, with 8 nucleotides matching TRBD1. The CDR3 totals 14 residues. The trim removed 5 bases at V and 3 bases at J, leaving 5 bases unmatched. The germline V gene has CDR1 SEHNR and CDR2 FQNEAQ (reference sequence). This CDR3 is CASSLLDRDTEAFF. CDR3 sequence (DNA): TGTGCCAGCAGCCTTTTGGACAGGGACACTGAAGCTTTCTTT.

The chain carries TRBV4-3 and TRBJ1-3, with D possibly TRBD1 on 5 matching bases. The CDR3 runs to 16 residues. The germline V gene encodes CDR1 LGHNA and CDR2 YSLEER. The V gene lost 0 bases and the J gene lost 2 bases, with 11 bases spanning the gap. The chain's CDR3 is CASSQDLRGPGNTIYF. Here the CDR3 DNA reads TGCGCCAGCAGCCAAGATTTGCGGGGCCCTGGAAACACCATATATTTT.

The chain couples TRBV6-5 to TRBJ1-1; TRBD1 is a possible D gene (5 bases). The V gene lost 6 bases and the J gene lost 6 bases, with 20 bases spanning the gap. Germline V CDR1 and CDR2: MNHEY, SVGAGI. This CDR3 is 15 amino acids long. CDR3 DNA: TGTGCCAGCAGGAAACCGGACAACCTCCGGCCTGAAGCTTTCTTT. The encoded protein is CASRKPDNLRPEAFF.

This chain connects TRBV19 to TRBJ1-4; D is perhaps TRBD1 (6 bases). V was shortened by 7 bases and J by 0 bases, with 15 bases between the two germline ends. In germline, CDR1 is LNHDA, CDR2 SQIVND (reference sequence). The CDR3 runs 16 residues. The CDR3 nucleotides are TGTGCCAGTAAACGGTCAGGGGACCCAACTAATGAAAAACTGTTTTTT. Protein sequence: CASKRSGDPTNEKLFF.

CDR3: CSASRQVNTGELFF. CDR3 sequence (DNA): TGCAGTGCTAGTAGGCAGGTGAACACCGGGGAGCTGTTTTTT. The chain couples TRBV20-1 to TRBJ2-2; D uncertain. This CDR3 has 14 amino acids. V dropped 3 bases and J dropped 1 base, with 9 bases sitting between them. In germline, CDR1 is DFQATT, CDR2 SNEGSKA (reference sequence).

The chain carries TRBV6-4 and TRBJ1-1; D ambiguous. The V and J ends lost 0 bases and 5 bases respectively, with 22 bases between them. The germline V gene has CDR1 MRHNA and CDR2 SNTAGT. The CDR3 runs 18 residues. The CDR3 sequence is CASSDSRVSSSRLTEAFF. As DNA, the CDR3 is TGTGCCAGCAGTGACTCGAGGGTTTCGTCATCTAGGTTGACTGAAGCTTTCTTT.

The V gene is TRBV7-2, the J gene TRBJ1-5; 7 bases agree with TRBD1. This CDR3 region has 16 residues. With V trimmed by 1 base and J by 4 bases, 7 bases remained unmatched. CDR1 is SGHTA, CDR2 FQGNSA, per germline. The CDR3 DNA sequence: TGTGCCAGCAGCTTAGAGGGGGCTGGAGGGAATCAGCCCCAGCATTTT. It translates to CASSLEGAGGNQPQHF.

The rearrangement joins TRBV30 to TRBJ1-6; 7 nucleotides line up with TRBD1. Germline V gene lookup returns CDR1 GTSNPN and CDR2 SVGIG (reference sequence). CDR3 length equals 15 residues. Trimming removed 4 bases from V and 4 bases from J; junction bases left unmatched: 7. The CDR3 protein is CAWIIGTAYNSPLHF. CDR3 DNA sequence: TGTGCCTGGATAATTGGGACAGCTTATAATTCACCCCTCCACTTT.

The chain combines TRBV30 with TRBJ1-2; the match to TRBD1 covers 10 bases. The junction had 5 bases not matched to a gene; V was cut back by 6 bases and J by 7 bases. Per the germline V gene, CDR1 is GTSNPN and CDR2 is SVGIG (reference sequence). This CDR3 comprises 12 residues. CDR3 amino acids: CACGGQGFGYTF. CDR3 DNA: TGTGCCTGCGGGGGACAGGGGTTTGGCTACACCTTC.